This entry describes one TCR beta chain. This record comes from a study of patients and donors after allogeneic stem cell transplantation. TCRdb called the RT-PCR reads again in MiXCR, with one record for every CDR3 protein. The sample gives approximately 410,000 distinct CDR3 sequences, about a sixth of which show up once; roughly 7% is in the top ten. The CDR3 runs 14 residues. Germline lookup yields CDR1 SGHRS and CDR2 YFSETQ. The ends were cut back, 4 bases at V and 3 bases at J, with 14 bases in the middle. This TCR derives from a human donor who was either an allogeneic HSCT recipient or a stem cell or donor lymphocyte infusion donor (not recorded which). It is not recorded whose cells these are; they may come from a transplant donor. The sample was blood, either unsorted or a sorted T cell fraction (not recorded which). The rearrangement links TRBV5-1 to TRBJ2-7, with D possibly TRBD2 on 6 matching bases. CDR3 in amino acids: CASSAGGSLYEQYF. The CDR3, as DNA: TGCGCCAGCAGCGCCGGGGGATCCCTCTACGAGCAGTACTTC.